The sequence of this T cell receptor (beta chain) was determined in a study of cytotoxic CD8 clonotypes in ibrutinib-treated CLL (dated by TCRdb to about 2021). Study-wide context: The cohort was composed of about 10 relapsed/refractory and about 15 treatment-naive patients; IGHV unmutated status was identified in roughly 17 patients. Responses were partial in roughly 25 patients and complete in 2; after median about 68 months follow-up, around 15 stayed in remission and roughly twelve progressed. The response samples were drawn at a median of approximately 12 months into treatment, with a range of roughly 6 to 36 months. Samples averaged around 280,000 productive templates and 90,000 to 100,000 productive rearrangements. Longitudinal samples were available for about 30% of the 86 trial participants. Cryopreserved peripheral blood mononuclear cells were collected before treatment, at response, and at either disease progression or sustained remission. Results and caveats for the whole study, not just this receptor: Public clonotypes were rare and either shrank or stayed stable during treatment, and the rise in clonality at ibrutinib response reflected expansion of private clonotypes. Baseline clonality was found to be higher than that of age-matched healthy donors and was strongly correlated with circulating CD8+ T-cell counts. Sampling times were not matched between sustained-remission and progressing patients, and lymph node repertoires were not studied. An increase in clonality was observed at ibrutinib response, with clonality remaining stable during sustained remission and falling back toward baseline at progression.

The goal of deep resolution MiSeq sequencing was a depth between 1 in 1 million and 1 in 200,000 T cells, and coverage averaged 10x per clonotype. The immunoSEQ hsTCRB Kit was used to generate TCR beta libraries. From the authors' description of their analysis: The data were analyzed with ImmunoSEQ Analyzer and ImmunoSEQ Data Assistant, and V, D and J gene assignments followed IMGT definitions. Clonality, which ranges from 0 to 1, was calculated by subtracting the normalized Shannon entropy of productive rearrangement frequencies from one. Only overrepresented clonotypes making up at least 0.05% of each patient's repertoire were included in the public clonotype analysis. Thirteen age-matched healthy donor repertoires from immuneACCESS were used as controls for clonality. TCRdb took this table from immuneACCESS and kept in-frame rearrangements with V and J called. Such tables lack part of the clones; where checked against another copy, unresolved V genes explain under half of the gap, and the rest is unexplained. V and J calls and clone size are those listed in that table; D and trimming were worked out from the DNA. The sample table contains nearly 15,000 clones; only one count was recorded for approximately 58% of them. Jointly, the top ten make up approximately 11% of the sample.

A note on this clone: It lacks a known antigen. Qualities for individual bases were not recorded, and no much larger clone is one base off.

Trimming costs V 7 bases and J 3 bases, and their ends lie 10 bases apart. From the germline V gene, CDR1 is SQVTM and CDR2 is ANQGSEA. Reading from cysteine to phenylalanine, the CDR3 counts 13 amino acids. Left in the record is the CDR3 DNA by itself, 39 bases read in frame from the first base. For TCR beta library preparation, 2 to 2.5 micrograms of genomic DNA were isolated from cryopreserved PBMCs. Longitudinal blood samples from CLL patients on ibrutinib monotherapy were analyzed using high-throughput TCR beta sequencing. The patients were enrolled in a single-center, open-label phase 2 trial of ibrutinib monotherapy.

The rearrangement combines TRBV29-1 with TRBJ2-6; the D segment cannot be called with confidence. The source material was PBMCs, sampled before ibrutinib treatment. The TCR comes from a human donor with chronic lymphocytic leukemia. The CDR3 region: CSADLVGANVLTF. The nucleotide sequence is TGCAGCGCGGACCTGGTTGGGGCCAACGTCCTGACTTTC.